The 3 T cell receptor beta chains below all came from one sample that was sequenced in a study of identical twins. TCRdb passed the 5' RACE reads through MiXCR, listing each CDR3 protein once. The repertoire holds around 530,000 distinct CDR3 sequences, with roughly 15% as singletons. The same data also went into a second study, on yellow fever vaccine responses in identical twins.

Sequenced material: CD4+ T cells sorted from blood. Receptors were obtained from a woman between 18 and 29 years old in good health.

This clonotype was counted a few times. V gene TRBV12-3 or TRBV12-4 combines with J gene TRBJ2-5; possible D gene TRBD2, 5 bases. The CDR3 totals 15 residues. The V gene lost 3 bases and the J gene lost 0 bases, with 11 bases spanning the gap. The CDR3 is CASSFRSGNQETQYF. CDR3 coding DNA: TGTGCCAGCAGTTTTCGGTCGGGGAACCAAGAGACCCAGTACTTC.

This clonotype was detected a few times. V usage is TRBV19 and J usage is TRBJ1-5; D not certain. CDR1 and CDR2 (germline): LNHDA, SQIVND (reference sequence). The CDR3 is made up of 13 amino acids. With 6 bases removed from V and 5 bases from J, the gap between germline ends came to 11 bases. CDR3 bases: TGTGCCAGTAGCCCGGCAGATTATCAGCCCCAGCATTTT. This sequence encodes CASSPADYQPQHF.

CDR3 protein: CAISELLAADTGELFF. CDR3 DNA sequence: TGTGCCATCAGTGAGCTTTTGGCCGCGGACACCGGGGAGCTGTTTTTT. The V call is TRBV10-3, the J call TRBJ2-2; no reliable D call. From germline, CDR1 is ENHRY and CDR2 SYGVKD. This CDR3 contains 16 residues. V lost 2 bases and J lost 3, with 13 bases in between.